This T cell receptor (beta chain) was identified in a study of human T cells and chemical hapten exposure. Total RNA was extracted from unfractionated whole blood. Germline V gene sequence: CDR1 MNHEY, CDR2 SVGAGI. This CDR3 is 15 amino acids long. J was trimmed by 6 bases and V by 2 bases; bases with no gene match: 8. Library preparation tagged each individual cDNA molecule with a unique molecular identifier. TCRdb recomputed calls from the 5' RACE reads with MiXCR, one row per CDR3 protein. The table includes about 140,000 distinct CDR3 sequences, over 3.5% detected once. The table lists this clonotype with many counts.

The rearrangement joins TRBV6-5 to TRBJ1-1; 8 bases align to TRBD1. The receptor was derived from a female donor in good health. The CDR3 protein is CASSYRHRGVAEAFF. The CDR3 region has the DNA TGTGCCAGCAGTTACAGGCACAGGGGGGTCGCTGAAGCTTTCTTT.